This T cell receptor beta chain was obtained from a study of control samples from healthy donors and cancer patients. Produced via immunoSEQ multiplex PCR; TCRdb's table is partial and in-frame only. The sample lists about 140,000 clones, approximately 92% occurring once. From germline, CDR1 is MNHEY and CDR2 SVGAGI. The CDR3 is made up of 15 amino acids. V was pared by 7 bases and J by 6 bases, with 9 bases of the junction left unmatched. The rearrangement links TRBV6-5 to TRBJ1-6; 7 positions agree with TRBD1. Sequencing was carried out using blood. This TCR was recovered from a man aged 25 to 40 in good health. CDR3 DNA: TGTGCCAGCACCCCAGACAGGGTCGGTAATTCACCCCTCCACTTT. It translates to CASTPDRVGNSPLHF.